This section outlines one TCR beta chain sequence together with its context. The sample comes from a study of blood T cell repertoires in COVID-19. Study details: Acute-phase and convalescent COVID-19 samples originated in the United States, Italy and Spain. T cells, B-cell-depleted T cells, or PBMCs provided the cDNA or gDNA that served as material.

Authors' data handling: Using reference gene primer amplification, nucleated cell counts were estimated. Using immunoSEQ multiplex PCR, the repertoire was profiled, and TCRdb retains in-frame clones only, with some absent. D and trimming were read from the DNA, whereas the V and J calls and clone size are those reported in that table. The sample lists under 95,000 clones, 90% to 95% occurring once. Trimming removed 3 bases from V and 4 bases from J; junction bases left unmatched: 21. This CDR3 region has 19 residues. Germline-derived CDR1 and CDR2 are SQVTM and ANQGSEA. The material sequenced was peripheral blood. The rearrangement uses TRBV29-1 and TRBJ1-2; 9 bases match TRBD1. This receptor was taken from a woman in her forties or fifties in a cohort sampled during active COVID-19. The CDR3 nucleotides read TGCAGCGTTGATAGGGGAGCGGAAACAAACAGGGGGCCTACCTATGGCTACACCTTC. Translated: CSVDRGAETNRGPTYGYTF.